The rows below give T cell receptor beta chains drawn from one sample of a study of lymphopenia after photon versus proton radiotherapy. Data came from immunoSEQ multiplex PCR; TCRdb stores just in-frame clones and leaves some out. The sample consists of about 30,000 clones, about 94% of them appearing once. The sample was peripheral blood, taken from a patient treated with photon-based radiotherapy. The receptors were gathered from a woman aged 50 to 60 with cholangiocarcinoma. Each CDR3 is given with its conserved first and last residue. A D gene is named only where the DNA matches it firmly. Part of the rows lack a size; the others show once, few, many or a class for expanded clones.

d_call: .; cdr3_length: 13; v_call: TRBV18; clone_size: .; j_call: TRBJ1-5; cdr3_nt: TGTGCCAGCTCACCACACCGTGATCAGCCCCAGCATTTT; cdr3_aa: CASSPHRDQPQHF
d_call: TRBD1; cdr3_length: 15; v_call: TRBV6-5; clone_size: .; j_call: TRBJ1-1; cdr3_nt: TGTGCCAGCAGTCGACTGACAGGGGCGAACACTGAAGCTTTCTTT; cdr3_aa: CASSRLTGANTEAFF
d_call: .; cdr3_length: 11; v_call: TRBV30; clone_size: .; j_call: TRBJ1-2; cdr3_nt: TGTGCCTGGAGCCCCGGATCTGGCTACACCTTC; cdr3_aa: CAWSPGSGYTF
d_call: .; cdr3_length: 12; v_call: TRBV30; clone_size: .; j_call: TRBJ1-1; cdr3_nt: TGTGCTGGGGGACGGGAGAACACTGAAGCTTTCTTT; cdr3_aa: CAGGRENTEAFF
d_call: TRBD1; cdr3_length: 15; v_call: TRBV30; clone_size: .; j_call: TRBJ1-5; cdr3_nt: TGTGCCTGGAGTGGACAGGGACCCTCAAATCAGCCCCAGCATTTT; cdr3_aa: CAWSGQGPSNQPQHF
d_call: TRBD2; cdr3_length: 17; v_call: TRBV7-9; clone_size: .; j_call: TRBJ2-1; cdr3_nt: TGTGCCAGCAGCTTAAGTGGCGGGGGGAGCTCCTACAATGAGCAGTTCTTC; cdr3_aa: CASSLSGGGSSYNEQFF
d_call: .; cdr3_length: 14; v_call: TRBV7-9; clone_size: .; j_call: TRBJ1-6; cdr3_nt: TGTGCCAGCAGCTTAGAAGGGGGGAATTCACCCCTCCACTTT; cdr3_aa: CASSLEGGNSPLHF
d_call: TRBD1; cdr3_length: 15; v_call: TRBV11-2; clone_size: .; j_call: TRBJ1-2; cdr3_nt: TGTGCCAGCAGCTTAGGACGGGACAGGGTGCGAGGCTACACCTTC; cdr3_aa: CASSLGRDRVRGYTF
d_call: .; cdr3_length: 14; v_call: TRBV7-9; clone_size: .; j_call: TRBJ1-1; cdr3_nt: TGTGCCAGCAGCTTAAGCAGGGACGGCACTGAAGCTTTCTTT; cdr3_aa: CASSLSRDGTEAFF
d_call: .; cdr3_length: 15; v_call: TRBV2; clone_size: .; j_call: TRBJ1-4; cdr3_nt: TGTGCCAGCAGGGAGGCGGGGTTGGGTAATGAAAAACTGTTTTTT; cdr3_aa: CASREAGLGNEKLFF
d_call: .; cdr3_length: 14; v_call: TRBV13; clone_size: .; j_call: TRBJ1-2; cdr3_nt: TGTGCCAGCAGCCCCAGGACCAGGCAGTATGGCTACACCTTC; cdr3_aa: CASSPRTRQYGYTF
d_call: .; cdr3_length: 14; v_call: TRBV10-1; clone_size: .; j_call: TRBJ2-4; cdr3_nt: TGCGCCAGCAGTGCTACTACCCAGGGGACCATTCAGTACTTC; cdr3_aa: CASSATTQGTIQYF
d_call: TRBD1; cdr3_length: 14; v_call: TRBV30; clone_size: .; j_call: TRBJ1-6; cdr3_nt: TGTGCCTGGAGTGCGGGACAGGGTGATTCACCCCTCCACTTT; cdr3_aa: CAWSAGQGDSPLHF
d_call: .; cdr3_length: 13; v_call: TRBV4-3; clone_size: .; j_call: TRBJ1-5; cdr3_nt: TGCGCCAGCAGCCAAGAAGAGGGACTCCCCCAGCATTTT; cdr3_aa: CASSQEEGLPQHF
d_call: .; cdr3_length: 15; v_call: TRBV9; clone_size: .; j_call: TRBJ2-7; cdr3_nt: TGTGCCAGCAGCCCTCGGGGATCCCGAGGCCTCGTGCAGTACTTC; cdr3_aa: CASSPRGSRGLVQYF
d_call: .; cdr3_length: 13; v_call: TRBV28; clone_size: .; j_call: TRBJ1-4; cdr3_nt: TGTGCCAGCAGTAGCGTCCTGGGTGAAAAACTGTTTTTT; cdr3_aa: CASSSVLGEKLFF
d_call: TRBD1; cdr3_length: 17; v_call: TRBV19; clone_size: few; j_call: TRBJ1-1; cdr3_nt: TGTGCCAGTAGGGGATCCGGGACAGGCGGGGGGAACACTGAAGCTTTCTTT; cdr3_aa: CASRGSGTGGGNTEAFF
d_call: TRBD2; cdr3_length: 16; v_call: TRBV4-1; clone_size: .; j_call: TRBJ2-7; cdr3_nt: TGCGCCAGCAGCCAAATTCAGCGGGGGGGGTCCTACGAGCAGTACTTC; cdr3_aa: CASSQIQRGGSYEQYF
d_call: TRBD1; cdr3_length: 13; v_call: TRBV29-1; clone_size: .; j_call: TRBJ2-7; cdr3_nt: TGCAGCGCCTCCGGGACAGGACTCTACGAGCAGTACTTC; cdr3_aa: CSASGTGLYEQYF
d_call: .; cdr3_length: 13; v_call: TRBV19; clone_size: .; j_call: TRBJ2-5; cdr3_nt: TGTGCCAGTAGTGTCCAAGTCCAGGAGACCCAGTACTTC; cdr3_aa: CASSVQVQETQYF
d_call: TRBD1; cdr3_length: 16; v_call: TRBV27; clone_size: .; j_call: TRBJ1-2; cdr3_nt: TGTGCCAGCAGTCCACCGGGACAGGGGCTTGGAGGTGGCTACACCTTC; cdr3_aa: CASSPPGQGLGGGYTF
d_call: .; cdr3_length: 13; v_call: TRBV6-4; clone_size: .; j_call: TRBJ1-2; cdr3_nt: TGTGCCAGCAGTGATCAACAGGGTTCCGGCTACACCTTC; cdr3_aa: CASSDQQGSGYTF
d_call: TRBD2; cdr3_length: 15; v_call: TRBV4-1; clone_size: once; j_call: TRBJ2-1; cdr3_nt: TGCGCCAGCAGCCAGGCTAGCGGACCCTACAATGAGCAGTTCTTC; cdr3_aa: CASSQASGPYNEQFF
d_call: .; cdr3_length: 16; v_call: TRBV19; clone_size: .; j_call: TRBJ1-1; cdr3_nt: TGTGCCAGTAGTATAGGACAGTTTATTGGGAACACTGAAGCTTTCTTT; cdr3_aa: CASSIGQFIGNTEAFF
d_call: .; cdr3_length: 13; v_call: TRBV27; clone_size: .; j_call: TRBJ1-1; cdr3_nt: TGTGCCAGCAGTTTGGAGAGGAACACTGAAGCTTTCTTT; cdr3_aa: CASSLERNTEAFF
d_call: .; cdr3_length: 13; v_call: TRBV10-3; clone_size: .; j_call: TRBJ1-1; cdr3_nt: TGTGCCATCAGCAAGACAGAAAACACTGAAGCTTTCTTT; cdr3_aa: CAISKTENTEAFF
d_call: .; cdr3_length: 13; v_call: TRBV5-1; clone_size: .; j_call: TRBJ1-2; cdr3_nt: TGCGCCAGCAGCTTTAGGGGCGACTATGGCTACACCTTC; cdr3_aa: CASSFRGDYGYTF
d_call: .; cdr3_length: 14; v_call: TRBV7-2; clone_size: once; j_call: TRBJ1-5; cdr3_nt: TGTGCCAGCAGCCCCGACAATGTAGGTCAGCCCCAGCATTTT; cdr3_aa: CASSPDNVGQPQHF
d_call: .; cdr3_length: 15; v_call: TRBV6-5; clone_size: .; j_call: TRBJ1-2; cdr3_nt: TGTGCCAGCAGTTACCGAGGGGCGCAGCCAGGGGGCTACACCTTC; cdr3_aa: CASSYRGAQPGGYTF
d_call: .; cdr3_length: 11; v_call: TRBV13; clone_size: .; j_call: TRBJ1-2; cdr3_nt: TGTGCCAGTTCCCGTCGGTATGGCTACACCTTC; cdr3_aa: CASSRRYGYTF
d_call: .; cdr3_length: 15; v_call: TRBV4-3; clone_size: .; j_call: TRBJ2-2; cdr3_nt: TGCGCCAGCAGCCAAGTAGCCGGATACACCGGGGAGCTGTTTTTT; cdr3_aa: CASSQVAGYTGELFF
d_call: TRBD1; cdr3_length: 15; v_call: TRBV27; clone_size: once; j_call: TRBJ2-2; cdr3_nt: TGTGCCAGCAAGGGACAGAACGCGAACACCGGGGAGCTGTTTTTT; cdr3_aa: CASKGQNANTGELFF
d_call: .; cdr3_length: 18; v_call: TRBV5-6; clone_size: .; j_call: TRBJ2-5; cdr3_nt: TGTGCCAGCAGCTTGGTTTATGAGGGCTTGGGTAGCGGAGAGACCCAGTACTTC; cdr3_aa: CASSLVYEGLGSGETQYF
d_call: .; cdr3_length: 16; v_call: TRBV19; clone_size: .; j_call: TRBJ1-1; cdr3_nt: TGTGCCAGTACCCCGTTCCGGGGAAACATGAACACTGAAGCTTTCTTT; cdr3_aa: CASTPFRGNMNTEAFF
d_call: .; cdr3_length: 12; v_call: TRBV25-1; clone_size: .; j_call: TRBJ2-5; cdr3_nt: TGTGCCAGCTGCAGAGCACGGGAGACCCAGTACTTC; cdr3_aa: CASCRARETQYF
d_call: .; cdr3_length: 14; v_call: TRBV25-1; clone_size: .; j_call: TRBJ1-4; cdr3_nt: TGTGCCAGCAGTGACCCTACAACTAATGAAAAACTGTTTTTT; cdr3_aa: CASSDPTTNEKLFF
d_call: .; cdr3_length: 15; v_call: TRBV6-6; clone_size: .; j_call: TRBJ1-1; cdr3_nt: TGTGCCAGCAGTCAGTCCGGGGCCTCGAACACTGAAGCTTTCTTT; cdr3_aa: CASSQSGASNTEAFF
d_call: .; cdr3_length: 15; v_call: TRBV7-2; clone_size: .; j_call: TRBJ1-2; cdr3_nt: TGTGCCAGCAGCTTACCGGGCCGGACTAACTATGGCTACACCTTC; cdr3_aa: CASSLPGRTNYGYTF
d_call: .; cdr3_length: 16; v_call: TRBV9; clone_size: .; j_call: TRBJ2-1; cdr3_nt: TGTGCCAGCAGCGTAGAGGGCAGATCATACCACAGGGAGCAGTTCTTC; cdr3_aa: CASSVEGRSYHREQFF